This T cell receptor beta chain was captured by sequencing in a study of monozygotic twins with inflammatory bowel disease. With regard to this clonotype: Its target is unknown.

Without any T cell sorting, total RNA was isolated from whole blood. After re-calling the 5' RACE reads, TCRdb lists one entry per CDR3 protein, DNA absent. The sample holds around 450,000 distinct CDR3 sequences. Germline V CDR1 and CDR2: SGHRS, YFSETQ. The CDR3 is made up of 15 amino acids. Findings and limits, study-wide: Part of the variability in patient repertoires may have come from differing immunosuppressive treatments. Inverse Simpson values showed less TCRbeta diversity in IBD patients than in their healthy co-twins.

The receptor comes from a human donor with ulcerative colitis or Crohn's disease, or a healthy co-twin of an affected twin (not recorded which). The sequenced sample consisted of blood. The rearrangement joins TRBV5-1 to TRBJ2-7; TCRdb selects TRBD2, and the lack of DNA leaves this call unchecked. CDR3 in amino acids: CASSRGVSQAGEQYF. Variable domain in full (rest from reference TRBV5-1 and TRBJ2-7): KAGVTQTPRYLIKTRGQQVTLSCSPISGHRSVSWYQQTPGQGLQFLFEYFSETQRNKGNFPGRFSGRQFSNSRSEMNVSTLELGDSALYLCASSRGVSQAGEQYFGPGTRLTVT.